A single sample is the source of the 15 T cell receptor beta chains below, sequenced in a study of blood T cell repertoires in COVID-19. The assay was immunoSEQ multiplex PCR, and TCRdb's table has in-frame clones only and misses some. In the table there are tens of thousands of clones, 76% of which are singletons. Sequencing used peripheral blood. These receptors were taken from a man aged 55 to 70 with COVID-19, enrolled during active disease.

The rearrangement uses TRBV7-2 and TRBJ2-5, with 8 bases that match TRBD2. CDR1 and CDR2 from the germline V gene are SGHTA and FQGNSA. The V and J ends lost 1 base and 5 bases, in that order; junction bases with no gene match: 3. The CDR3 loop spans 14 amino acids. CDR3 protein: CASSLGTSWETQYF. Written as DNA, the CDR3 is TGTGCCAGCAGCTTAGGGACTAGCTGGGAGACCCAGTACTTC.

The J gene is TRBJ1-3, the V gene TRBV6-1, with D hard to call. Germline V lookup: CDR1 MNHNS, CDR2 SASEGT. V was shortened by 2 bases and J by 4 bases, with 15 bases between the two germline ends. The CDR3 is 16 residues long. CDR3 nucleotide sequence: TGTGCCAGCAGTGAAATATCATGGCAGAAAGGAAACACCATATATTTT. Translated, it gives CASSEISWQKGNTIYF.

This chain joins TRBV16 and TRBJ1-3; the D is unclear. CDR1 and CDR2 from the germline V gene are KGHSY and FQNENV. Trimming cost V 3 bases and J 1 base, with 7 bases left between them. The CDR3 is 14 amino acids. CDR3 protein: CASSHEVSGNTIYF. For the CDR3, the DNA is TGTGCCAGCAGCCACGAGGTATCTGGAAACACCATATATTTT.

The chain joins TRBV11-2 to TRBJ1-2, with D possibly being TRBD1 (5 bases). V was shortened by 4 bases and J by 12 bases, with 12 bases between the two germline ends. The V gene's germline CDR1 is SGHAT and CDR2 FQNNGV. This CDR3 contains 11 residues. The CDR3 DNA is TGTGCCAGCAGCTCCCAGGGTCATCACACCTTC. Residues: CASSSQGHHTF. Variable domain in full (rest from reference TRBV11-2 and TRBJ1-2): EAGVAQSPRYKIIEKRQSVAFWCNPISGHATLYWYQQILGQGPKLLIQFQNNGVVDDSQLPKDRFSAERLKGVDSTLKIQPAKLEDSAVYLCASSSQGHHTFGSGTRLTVV.

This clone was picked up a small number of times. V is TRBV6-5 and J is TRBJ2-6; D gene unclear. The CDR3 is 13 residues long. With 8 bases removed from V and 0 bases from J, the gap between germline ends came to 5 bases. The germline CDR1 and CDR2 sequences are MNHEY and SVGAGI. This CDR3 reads CASEASGANVLTF. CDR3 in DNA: TGTGCCAGCGAGGCCTCTGGGGCCAACGTCCTGACTTTC.

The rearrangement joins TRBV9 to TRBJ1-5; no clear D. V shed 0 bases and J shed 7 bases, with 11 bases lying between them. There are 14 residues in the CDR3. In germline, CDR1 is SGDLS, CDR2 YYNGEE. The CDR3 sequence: CASSVGGRGQPQHF. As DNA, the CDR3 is TGTGCCAGCAGCGTAGGAGGCAGAGGGCAGCCCCAGCATTTT. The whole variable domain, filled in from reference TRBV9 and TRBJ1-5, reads DSGVTQTPKHLITATGQRVTLRCSPRSGDLSVYWYQQSLDQGLQFLIQYYNGEERAKGNILERFSAQQFPDLHSELNLSSLELGDSALYFCASSVGGRGQPQHFGDGTRLSIL.

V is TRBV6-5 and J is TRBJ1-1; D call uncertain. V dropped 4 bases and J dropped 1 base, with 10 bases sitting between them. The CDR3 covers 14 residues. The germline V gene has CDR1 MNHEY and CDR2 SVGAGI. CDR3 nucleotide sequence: TGTGCCAGCAGTTTACAGCTGGGGAACACTGAAGCTTTCTTT. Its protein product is CASSLQLGNTEAFF.

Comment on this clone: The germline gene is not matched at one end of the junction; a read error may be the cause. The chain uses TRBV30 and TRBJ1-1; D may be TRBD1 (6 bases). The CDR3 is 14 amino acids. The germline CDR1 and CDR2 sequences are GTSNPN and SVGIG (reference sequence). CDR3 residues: CAWSGEGVKTEAFF. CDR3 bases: TGTGCCTGGAGTGGGGAGGGGGTGAAGACTGAAGCTTTCTTT.

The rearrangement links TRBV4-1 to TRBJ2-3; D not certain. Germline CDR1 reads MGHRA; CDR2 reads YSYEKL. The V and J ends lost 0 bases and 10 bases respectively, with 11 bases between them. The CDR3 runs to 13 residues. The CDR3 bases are TGCGCCAGCAGCCAAGATTTGGAGAGTCCGCAGTATTTT. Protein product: CASSQDLESPQYF.

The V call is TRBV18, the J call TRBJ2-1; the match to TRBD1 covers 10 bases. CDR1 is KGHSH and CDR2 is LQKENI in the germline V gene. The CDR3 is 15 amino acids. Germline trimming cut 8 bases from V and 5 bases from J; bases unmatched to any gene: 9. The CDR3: CASRPGTGVDNEQFF. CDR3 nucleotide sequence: TGTGCCAGCCGCCCCGGGACAGGGGTCGACAATGAGCAGTTCTTC.

The CDR3 DNA reads TGTGCCAGCAGCTTGGGACTAGCGGGGGGACAGGGAGAGACCCAGTACTTC. This codes for CASSLGLAGGQGETQYF. The J gene is TRBJ2-5, the V gene TRBV5-6, with 13 bases that match TRBD2. CDR1 is SGHDT, CDR2 YYEEEE, per germline. The CDR3 is 17 residues long. The junction had 6 bases not matched to a gene; V was cut back by 0 bases and J by 4 bases.

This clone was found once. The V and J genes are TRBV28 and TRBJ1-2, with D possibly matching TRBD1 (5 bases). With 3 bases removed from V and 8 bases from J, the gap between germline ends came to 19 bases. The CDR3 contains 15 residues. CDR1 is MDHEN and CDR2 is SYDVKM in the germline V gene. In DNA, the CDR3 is TGTGCCAGCAGTTTTGGATTCACGGGGGTAGGAGGCTACACCTTC. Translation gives CASSFGFTGVGGYTF.

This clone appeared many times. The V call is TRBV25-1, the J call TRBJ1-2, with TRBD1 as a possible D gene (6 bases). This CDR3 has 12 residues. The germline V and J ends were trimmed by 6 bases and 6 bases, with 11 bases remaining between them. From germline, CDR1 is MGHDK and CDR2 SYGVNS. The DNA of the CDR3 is TGTGCCAGCAGCGGTAACAGGGATGGCTACACCTTC. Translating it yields CASSGNRDGYTF.

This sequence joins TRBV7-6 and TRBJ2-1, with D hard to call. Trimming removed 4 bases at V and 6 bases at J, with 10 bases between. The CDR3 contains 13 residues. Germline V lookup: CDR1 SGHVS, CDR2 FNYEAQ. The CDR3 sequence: CASSSAVANEQFF. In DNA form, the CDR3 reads TGTGCCAGCAGCTCGGCGGTTGCCAATGAGCAGTTCTTC.

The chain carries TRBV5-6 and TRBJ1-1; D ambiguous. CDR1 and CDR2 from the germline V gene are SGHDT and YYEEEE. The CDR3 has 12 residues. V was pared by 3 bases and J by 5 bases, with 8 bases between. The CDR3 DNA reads TGTGCCAGCAGCTACGAACAGACTGAAGCTTTCTTT. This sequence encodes CASSYEQTEAFF. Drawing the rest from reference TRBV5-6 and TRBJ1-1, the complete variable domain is DAGVTQSPTHLIKTRGQQVTLRCSPKSGHDTVSWYQQALGQGPQFIFQYYEEEERQRGNFPDRFSGHQFPNYSSELNVNALLLGDSALYLCASSYEQTEAFFGQGTRLTVV.